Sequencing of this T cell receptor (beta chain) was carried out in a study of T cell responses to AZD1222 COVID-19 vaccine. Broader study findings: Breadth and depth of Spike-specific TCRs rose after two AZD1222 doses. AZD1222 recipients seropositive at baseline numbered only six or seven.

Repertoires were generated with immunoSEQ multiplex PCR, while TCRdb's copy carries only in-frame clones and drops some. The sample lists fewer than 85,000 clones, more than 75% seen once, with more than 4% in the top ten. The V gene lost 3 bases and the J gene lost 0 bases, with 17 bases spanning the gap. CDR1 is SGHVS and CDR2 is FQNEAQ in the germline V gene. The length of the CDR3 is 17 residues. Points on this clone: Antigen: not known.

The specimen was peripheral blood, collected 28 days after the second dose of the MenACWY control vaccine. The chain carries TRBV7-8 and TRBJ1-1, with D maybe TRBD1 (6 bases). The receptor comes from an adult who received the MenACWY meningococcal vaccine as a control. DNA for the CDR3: TGTGCCAGCAGCTTGATCGGCAGGGGTCGTATGAACACTGAAGCTTTCTTT. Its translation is CASSLIGRGRMNTEAFF.